This TCR beta chain was sequenced during a study of T-cell reconstitution after alpha-beta-depleted transplantation in children (dated by TCRdb to about 2016). General notes on the study: Using TCR repertoire profiling, the study quantitatively followed how T-cell immune reconstitution unfolded in children after TCRalphabeta/CD19-depleted allogeneic hematopoietic cell transplantation.

Libraries were prepared through PCR. TCRdb records Illumina HiSeq 2500 as the sequencer. TCR libraries were prepared with molecular barcoding, using unique molecular identifiers to normalize TCRbeta repertoire quantification. TCRdb trimmed the raw reads at Q25, called clones with MiXCR and kept productive beta chains. Every distinct CDR3 protein forms one entry, paired with its most common genes and DNA. This sample is represented by 250,000 to 400,000 distinct CDR3 sequences; approximately 20% of them were singletons. The ten largest clonotypes hold 11% of the sample. What the treatment or condition label conveys for this sample: allogeneic hematopoietic cell transplantation with graft depleted of TCRalphabeta T cells and CD19 B cells. Transplant recipients were children who received TCRalphabeta/CD19-depleted allogeneic hematopoietic cell grafts. Study-wide findings and limitations: Over the following months the frequencies of hyperexpanded clones went down, and after one year T-cell counts and TCRbeta diversity were mostly credited to newly produced T cells. Apparently early alphabetaT-cell count recovery about two months after transplant reportedly relied on only several hundred rapidly expanded clones derived from non-depleted graft cells. In some patients, the high TCRbeta diversity seen at day 60 was put down to recipient T cells and intrathymic progenitors that had survived conditioning.

Regarding this clonotype: What this receptor recognizes is not known. The sample holds no much larger clone one base away, and base qualities are not on file.

V is shortened by 3 bases, J by 8 bases, and the region joining them spans 25 bases. The germline V gene (reference sequence) sets CDR1 to MNHEY and CDR2 to SMNVEV. Including cysteine and phenylalanine, the CDR3 has 18 amino acids. CDR3 DNA is the only sequence kept; it has 54 bases, read in frame from the first base. The starting material was PBMCs, mostly from graft donor cells, obtained 180 days after TCRalphabeta/CD19-depleted stem cell transplant. The rearranged segments are TRBV27 and TRBJ1-4; no D segment can be confidently identified. The TCR sequence derives from a male patient between 10 and 17 years old who had a stem cell transplant for acute lymphoblastic leukemia, so the T cells may come from the graft donor. This receptor has the CDR3 CASSFGRKVLGIREKLFF. The DNA sequence reads TGTGCCAGCAGTTTTGGGAGGAAGGTGTTGGGAATTCGAGAAAAACTGTTTTTT.